This entry lists 29 T cell receptor beta chains sequenced from one sample in a study of blood T cell repertoires in COVID-19. The method was immunoSEQ multiplex PCR; TCRdb's version includes in-frame clones alone and lacks a portion of them. The sample lists fewer than 500,000 clones; roughly 90% were seen once. Sequenced input: PBMCs or T cells enriched from blood (not recorded which). Source of these receptors: a woman aged 30 to 39 with acute COVID-19.

The rearrangement links TRBV13 to TRBJ1-1; a possible D gene is TRBD1 (5 bases). Trimming took 5 bases from V and 4 from J, leaving 17 bases between them. The CDR3 sequence is 15 residues long. Germline CDR1 reads PRHDT; CDR2 reads FYEKMQ (reference sequence). The CDR3 sequence: CASSPNGGVGTEAFF. The CDR3 coding sequence is TGTGCCAGCAGCCCAAATGGGGGGGTCGGCACTGAAGCTTTCTTT.

The gene calls are TRBV6-5 and TRBJ2-7, with D tentatively TRBD1 (6 bases). CDR3 length: 15 amino acids. The V and J ends lost 6 bases and 3 bases respectively, with 18 bases between them. CDR1 is MNHEY, CDR2 SVGAGI, per germline. In nucleotides, the CDR3 is TGTGCCAGCAGCCCGAACCCGGGACACAACTACGAGCAGTACTTC. It specifies CASSPNPGHNYEQYF.

The rearrangement uses TRBV9 and TRBJ2-7, with 7 bases matching TRBD1. V shed 4 bases and J 2 bases; nucleotides not matched to a gene: 9. From germline, CDR1 is SGDLS and CDR2 YYNGEE. The CDR3 has 15 amino acids. The CDR3: CASSPRTGLTYEQYF. DNA of the CDR3: TGTGCCAGCAGCCCGAGGACAGGACTGACCTACGAGCAGTACTTC.

The V call is TRBV24-1, the J call TRBJ2-1; 9 nucleotides match TRBD1. This CDR3 comprises 18 residues. Germline V CDR1 and CDR2: KGHDR, SFDVKD. V shed 3 bases and J 0 bases; nucleotides not matched to a gene: 8. CDR3 DNA: TGTGCCACCAGTGATCCGGGACAGGGAGGACACTCCTACAATGAGCAGTTCTTC. It specifies CATSDPGQGGHSYNEQFF.

CDR3 region: CASSLGLANEKLFF. In DNA form, the CDR3 reads TGTGCCAGCAGCTTGGGGCTGGCTAATGAAAAACTGTTTTTT. The chain uses TRBV5-6 and TRBJ1-4; D is ambiguous. The V end was cut by 0 bases, the J end by 3 bases, with 6 bases between. Per the germline V gene, CDR1 is SGHDT and CDR2 is YYEEEE. There are 14 residues in the CDR3. Together with reference TRBV5-6 and TRBJ1-4, the CDR3 gives the full variable domain: DAGVTQSPTHLIKTRGQQVTLRCSPKSGHDTVSWYQQALGQGPQFIFQYYEEEERQRGNFPDRFSGHQFPNYSSELNVNALLLGDSALYLCASSLGLANEKLFFGSGTQLSVL.

This chain uses TRBV14 with TRBJ2-3; 7 nucleotides match TRBD2. CDR1 and CDR2 (germline): SGHDN, FVKESK. V lost 0 bases, J lost 6 bases, and 6 bases stayed unmatched. The CDR3 loop spans 15 amino acids. This CDR3 is CASSQERASGDTQYF. The CDR3 nucleotides are TGTGCCAGCAGCCAAGAACGAGCTAGCGGTGATACGCAGTATTTT.

The chain recombines TRBV24-1 with TRBJ2-3; no reliable D call. CDR1 is KGHDR and CDR2 is SFDVKD in the germline V gene. CDR3 size: 12 residues. V lost 5 bases, J lost 2 bases, and 4 bases lay in between. The CDR3 DNA reads TGTGCCACCAGTGCCTTCACAGATACGCAGTATTTT. Amino acid sequence: CATSAFTDTQYF.

A single count supports this clone. Here the CDR3 DNA reads TGTGCCACCAGTCAAGCGGGGTTATTCCAAGAGACCCAGTACTTC. Its translation is CATSQAGLFQETQYF. This sequence joins TRBV24-1 and TRBJ2-5; 7 bases line up with TRBD2. The CDR3 loop spans 15 amino acids. Germline-derived CDR1 and CDR2 are KGHDR and SFDVKD. V dropped 6 bases and J dropped 1; count of bases not matched to a gene: 7.

The J gene is TRBJ1-5, the V gene TRBV7-8; 7 bases line up with TRBD1. CDR3 length equals 15 residues. The trim removed 3 bases at V and 6 bases at J, leaving 8 bases unmatched. Germline lookup yields CDR1 SGHVS and CDR2 FQNEAQ. The CDR3 sequence: CASSLRVAGGQPQHF. The CDR3 DNA reads as TGTGCCAGCAGCTTGAGAGTAGCAGGGGGTCAGCCCCAGCATTTT.

The V gene is TRBV7-9, the J gene TRBJ1-2; 9 bases map to TRBD1. CDR3 length: 17 residues. The germline V gene encodes CDR1 SEHNR and CDR2 FQNEAQ (reference sequence). With V trimmed by 2 bases and J by 6 bases, 13 bases remained unmatched. This CDR3 is CASSLSWSWDRVNGYTF. CDR3 DNA sequence: TGTGCCAGCAGCTTATCCTGGTCGTGGGACAGGGTAAATGGCTACACCTTC.

The V call is TRBV6-5, the J call TRBJ2-2; maybe TRBD1 (5 bases). Germline lookup yields CDR1 MNHEY and CDR2 SVGAGI. V dropped 4 bases and J dropped 2 bases, with 11 bases sitting between them. The CDR3 length is 15 residues. In DNA form, the CDR3 reads TGTGCCAGCAGTTCGGGCAGGGTTAACACCGGGGAGCTGTTTTTT. This translates into CASSSGRVNTGELFF.

V is TRBV11-2 and J is TRBJ2-2; 8 bases align to TRBD2. V was clipped by 4 bases and J by 0 bases; unmatched bases: 10. The CDR3 length is 18 residues. Germline V gene sequence: CDR1 SGHAT, CDR2 FQNNGV. CDR3 sequence (DNA): TGTGCCAGCAGCTCCTGGGTAGCGGGGCCATCGAACACCGGGGAGCTGTTTTTT. Its translation: CASSSWVAGPSNTGELFF.

V and J are TRBV7-7 and TRBJ2-1; D might be TRBD2 (7 bases). CDR3 length: 15 amino acids. Germline lookup yields CDR1 SSHAT and CDR2 FNYEAQ (reference sequence). The V end was cut by 2 bases, the J end by 9 bases, with 17 bases between. CDR3: CASSLRGGRLGEQFF. The CDR3 DNA is TGTGCCAGCAGCTTAAGGGGGGGGAGATTGGGTGAGCAGTTCTTC. The full variable domain, with the rest looked up from reference TRBV7-7 and TRBJ2-1, is GAGVSQSPRYKVTKRGQDVTLRCDPISSHATLYWYQQALGQGPEFLTYFNYEAQPDKSGLPSDRFSAERPEGSISTLTIQRTEQRDSAMYRCASSLRGGRLGEQFFGPGTRLTVL.

V gene TRBV28 combines with J gene TRBJ1-5; TRBD1 aligns across 8 bases. With V trimmed by 3 bases and J by 0 bases, 4 bases remained unmatched. This CDR3 contains 16 residues. Germline V gene lookup returns CDR1 MDHEN and CDR2 SYDVKM. CDR3 protein: CASSFGDRYSNQPQHF. The CDR3 bases are TGTGCCAGCAGTTTTGGGGACAGGTATAGCAATCAGCCCCAGCATTTT.

J is TRBJ1-2 and V is TRBV9; unclear D gene. The CDR3 runs to 14 residues. CDR1 is SGDLS and CDR2 is YYNGEE in the germline V gene. V was clipped by 0 bases and J by 3 bases, with 9 bases between them. This chain's CDR3 is CASSVGEGYYGYTF. CDR3 coding DNA: TGTGCCAGCAGCGTAGGAGAGGGATACTATGGCTACACCTTC. Drawing the rest from reference TRBV9 and TRBJ1-2, the complete variable domain is DSGVTQTPKHLITATGQRVTLRCSPRSGDLSVYWYQQSLDQGLQFLIQYYNGEERAKGNILERFSAQQFPDLHSELNLSSLELGDSALYFCASSVGEGYYGYTFGSGTRLTVV.

In the case of this clone: At the DNA level, this CDR3 is encoded by other sequences in the same sample as well. The chain uses TRBV7-3 and TRBJ2-1; TRBD1 agrees at 8 bases. J lost 2 bases, V lost 5 bases, and 5 bases had no gene match. CDR3 length equals 15 residues. Germline loops: CDR1 SGHTA, CDR2 FQGTGA. CDR3 loop: CASSLGQGPYNEQFF. DNA for the CDR3: TGTGCCAGCAGCCTAGGACAGGGTCCCTACAATGAGCAGTTCTTC.

This clone was detected only a few times. V gene TRBV10-2 combines with J gene TRBJ2-2; a weak D match, TRBD1 (7 bases). CDR1 and CDR2 (germline): WSHSY, SAAADI. This CDR3 spans 16 amino acids. The V and J ends lost 8 bases and 0 bases respectively, with 16 bases between them. The CDR3 protein is CASGDGGTANTGELFF. DNA for the CDR3: TGCGCCAGCGGGGATGGAGGGACAGCGAACACCGGGGAGCTGTTTTTT.

With regard to this clone: Distinct nucleotide sequences in the sample also encode this CDR3. J is TRBJ1-5 and V is TRBV27; no firm D call. The CDR3 is 13 amino acids. Germline CDR1 MNHEY, CDR2 SMNVEV (reference sequence). V was trimmed by 3 bases and J by 2 bases, leaving 5 bases between them. The CDR3 DNA sequence: TGTGCCAGCAGTTTGAGAGGCAATCAGCCCCAGCATTTT. Translated: CASSLRGNQPQHF.

V and J are TRBV4-1 and TRBJ1-1, with D maybe TRBD1 (6 bases). Deletions cut 5 bases from V and 4 bases from J, with 14 bases between. The CDR3 contains 14 residues. Looked up from germline, CDR1 is MGHRA and CDR2 is YSYEKL. As DNA, the CDR3 is TGCGCCAGCAGCTTAAGGGGGTTAGGCACTGAAGCTTTCTTT. Protein sequence: CASSLRGLGTEAFF.

The chain joins TRBV20-1 to TRBJ2-1; possibly TRBD2 for D (6 bases). This CDR3 is built from 16 residues. Looked up from germline, CDR1 is DFQATT and CDR2 is SNEGSKA (reference sequence). Trimming took off 3 bases at V and 3 bases at J, with 18 bases between the two ends. CDR3 sequence reads: CSASTLAGSHYNEQFF. CDR3 coding DNA: TGCAGTGCTAGTACGCTTGCGGGGAGCCACTACAATGAGCAGTTCTTC.

The chain combines TRBV4-1 with TRBJ2-1; D is unresolved. CDR1 is MGHRA, CDR2 YSYEKL, per germline. The CDR3 covers 12 residues. V lost 6 bases and J lost 10, with 13 bases in between. CDR3 sequence (DNA): TGCGCCAGCAGTCCAGACCTAGGCGAGCAGTTCTTC. Amino acid sequence: CASSPDLGEQFF.

This clone appeared once. V gene TRBV18 combines with J gene TRBJ1-1; maybe TRBD1 (5 bases). The V and J ends lost 0 bases and 5 bases respectively, with 13 bases between them. CDR1 KGHSH and CDR2 LQKENI come from the germline V gene. CDR3 size: 15 residues. The CDR3 DNA sequence: TGTGCCAGCTCACCACCGACAGCTGGGGTTACTGAAGCTTTCTTT. It codes for CASSPPTAGVTEAFF. Together with reference TRBV18 and TRBJ1-1, the CDR3 gives the full variable domain: NAGVMQNPRHLVRRRGQEARLRCSPMKGHSHVYWYRQLPEEGLKFMVYLQKENIIDESGMPKERFSAEFPKEGPSILRIQQVVRGDSAAYFCASSPPTAGVTEAFFGQGTRLTVV.

This clone was seen a single time. The chain is built from TRBV29-1 and TRBJ1-2; tentative D call: TRBD1 (5 bases). Germline V CDR1 and CDR2: SQVTM, ANQGSEA. CDR3 length equals 13 residues. Trimming removed 7 bases at V and 4 bases at J, with 16 bases between. CDR3 protein: CSAMVGDIYGYTF. The CDR3 DNA follows: TGCAGCGCAATGGTAGGGGATATCTATGGCTACACCTTC.

This clone was observed once. The chain has TRBV5-1 and TRBJ2-1; 10 bases line up with TRBD2. The ends lost 4 bases at V and 3 bases at J; junction bases unmatched: 4. The CDR3 has 15 amino acids. Germline CDR1 is SGHRS and CDR2 is YFSETQ. The CDR3 bases are TGCGCCAGCAGCGTCGCTAGCGGGAGCTACAATGAGCAGTTCTTC. It is translated as CASSVASGSYNEQFF.

The V and J genes are TRBV9 and TRBJ2-3; 12 positions agree with TRBD2. The CDR3 runs 19 residues. The V segment lost 4 bases and the J segment 0 bases; nucleotides outside the gene matches: 12. Germline V lookup: CDR1 SGDLS, CDR2 YYNGEE. The CDR3 protein is CASSMRGLAGSSSTDTQYF. For the CDR3, the DNA is TGTGCCAGCAGCATGAGAGGACTAGCGGGGTCCTCTAGCACAGATACGCAGTATTTT.

This chain uses TRBV19 with TRBJ2-1, with a weak D call TRBD1 (5 bases). The CDR3 spans 12 residues. V was trimmed by 6 bases and J by 12 bases, leaving 15 bases between them. Germline V lookup: CDR1 LNHDA, CDR2 SQIVND (reference sequence). In DNA, the CDR3 is TGTGCCAGTAGCCAAACCAGGGTAGTGCAGTTCTTC. The encoded protein is CASSQTRVVQFF.

The V gene is TRBV7-2, the J gene TRBJ2-7, with 10 bases matching TRBD1. V was pared by 5 bases and J by 3 bases, with 7 bases of the junction left unmatched. Per the germline V gene, CDR1 is SGHTA and CDR2 is FQGNSA. The CDR3 spans 15 residues. The CDR3, as DNA: TGTGCCAGCAGCCGGGACAGGGGCACGAACTACGAGCAGTACTTC. Translation gives CASSRDRGTNYEQYF. The complete variable domain, with remaining parts taken from reference TRBV7-2 and TRBJ2-7, reads GAGVSQSPSNKVTEKGKDVELRCDPISGHTALYWYRQSLGQGLEFLIYFQGNSAPDKSGLPSDRFSAERTGGSVSTLTIQRTQQEDSAVYLCASSRDRGTNYEQYFGPGTRLTVT.

V is TRBV3-1 (or the pseudogene TRBV3-2) and J is TRBJ1-6; D is unclear. Germline loops: CDR1 LGHDT, CDR2 YNNKEL (reference sequence). Trimming left V 2 bases short and J 2 bases short, with 7 bases between. This CDR3 region has 15 residues. In nucleotides, the CDR3 is TGTGCCAGCAGCCAAACGGGGACCTATAATTCACCCCTCCACTTT. Amino acids: CASSQTGTYNSPLHF.

V is TRBV6-1 and J is TRBJ1-2; the D gene is possibly TRBD1 (5 bases). CDR3 length: 16 amino acids. Germline CDR1 reads MNHNS; CDR2 reads SASEGT. Trimming stripped 4 bases from V and 2 bases from J, with 17 bases between. For the CDR3, the DNA is TGTGCCAGCAGTGGGGCGAGGGACTCGGCCAACTATGGCTACACCTTC. This sequence encodes CASSGARDSANYGYTF.